The entry below describes one TCR beta chain. This sample is part of a study of blood T cell repertoires in COVID-19. V shed 3 bases, J shed 3 bases, and the junction held 1 base outside the gene matches. The CDR3 has 12 residues. Germline CDR1 SQVTM, CDR2 ANQGSEA. Here immunoSEQ multiplex PCR was the method, and the copy in TCRdb shows in-frame clones only, minus some. The sample shows a few hundred thousand clones, approximately 78% of them seen only once. The V and J genes are TRBV29-1 and TRBJ2-5, with 7 nucleotides matching TRBD1. Sequencing was performed on peripheral blood. The receptor was isolated from a woman in her seventies with COVID-19, enrolled during active disease. CDR3 sequence (DNA): TGCAGCGTTGATGGGACAGAAGAGACCCAGTACTTC. This gives the protein CSVDGTEETQYF.